What follows are 25 T cell receptor beta chains derived from one specimen sequenced in a study of blood T cell repertoires in COVID-19. TCRdb's copy holds only in-frame clones and misses some; the assay was immunoSEQ multiplex PCR. This sample has around 220,000 clones, with about 90% found just once. The material sequenced was peripheral blood. These TCRs come from a man aged 35 to 55 with active or convalescent COVID-19.

The chain uses TRBV6-7 and TRBJ2-3; 12 bases fit TRBD2. TRBV6-7 is known as an ORF, though its function is uncertain. J was trimmed by 1 base and V by 0 bases; bases with no gene match: 14. The CDR3 has 21 residues. For the CDR3, the DNA is TGTGCCAGCAGTTACTCGGAGGTGGCTAGCGGGAGGGCCGTTGGCACAGATACGCAGTATTTT. Protein sequence: CASSYSEVASGRAVGTDTQYF.

The chain links TRBV13 to TRBJ1-2; 11 nucleotides align to TRBD1. The ends lost 4 bases at V and 7 bases at J; junction bases unmatched: 11. This CDR3 has 16 residues. Looked up from germline, CDR1 is PRHDT and CDR2 is FYEKMQ (reference sequence). CDR3 in amino acids: CASSSRTDRGLVGYTF. For the CDR3, the DNA is TGTGCCAGCAGCTCCCGAACGGACAGGGGGCTGGTTGGCTACACCTTC.

CDR3 in amino acids: CASSPRQGDSGTSVLTF. CDR3 in DNA: TGCGCCAGCAGCCCGCGACAGGGAGACTCAGGGACGAGCGTCCTGACTTTC. The chain is built from TRBV5-1 and TRBJ2-6; 7 nucleotides line up with TRBD1. The germline CDR1 and CDR2 sequences are SGHRS and YFSETQ. Losses at the gene ends were 4 bases for V and 12 bases for J; bases not matched to a gene: 19. The CDR3 runs to 17 residues.

This clone was recorded only once. This chain uses TRBV27 with TRBJ2-7, with TRBD2 matching 10 bases. The length of the CDR3 is 16 residues. V lost 3 bases to trimming and J lost 3 bases; unmatched junction nucleotides: 8. The germline gives CDR1 MNHEY, CDR2 SMNVEV (reference sequence). The CDR3 protein is CASSFRTSGRHYEQYF. In DNA form, the CDR3 reads TGTGCCAGCAGTTTCCGGACTAGCGGACGACACTACGAGCAGTACTTC.

The chain employs TRBV5-5 and TRBJ2-2; tentative D call: TRBD2 (5 bases). V was trimmed by 2 bases and J by 5 bases, leaving 10 bases between them. The CDR3 sequence is 14 residues long. Germline lookup yields CDR1 SGHKS and CDR2 YYEKEE (reference sequence). CDR3 protein: CASSFRSGTGELFF. The CDR3 nucleotides read TGTGCCAGCAGCTTTAGATCGGGGACCGGGGAGCTGTTTTTT.

This sequence joins TRBV23-1 and TRBJ1-2; TRBD1 matches at 7 bases. TRBV23-1 belongs to the ORF category, with a function that is uncertain. The CDR3 totals 15 residues. Germline trimming cut 6 bases from V and 6 bases from J; bases unmatched to any gene: 13. In nucleotides, the CDR3 is TGCGCCAGCAGCTCCGCGAAGGGGGCAGGGGATGGCTACACCTTC. Its protein is CASSSAKGAGDGYTF.

The rearrangement joins TRBV27 to TRBJ1-6; D possibly corresponds to TRBD1 (5 bases). The V end lost 2 bases, the J end lost 7 bases, and 15 bases lay between the germline ends. The CDR3 consists of 16 residues. Germline lookup yields CDR1 MNHEY and CDR2 SMNVEV (reference sequence). CDR3 sequence reads: CASSLGAGRRNSPLHF. CDR3 nucleotides: TGTGCCAGCAGTTTAGGAGCAGGGCGTAGGAATTCACCCCTCCACTTT.

The chain combines TRBV2 with TRBJ2-7; D is perhaps TRBD2 (5 bases). Looked up from germline, CDR1 is SNHLY and CDR2 is FYNNEI. The CDR3 runs 13 residues. Between the trimmed V and J ends, which lost 3 bases and 4 bases, there was a span of 10 bases. The chain's CDR3 is CASSDGSAYEQYF. The CDR3 nucleotides read TGTGCCAGCAGTGATGGGAGTGCATACGAGCAGTACTTC.

The rearrangement joins TRBV13 to TRBJ2-7; TRBD2 matches at 11 bases. Germline values: CDR1 PRHDT, CDR2 FYEKMQ (reference sequence). CDR3 length: 16 amino acids. J was trimmed by 6 bases and V by 5 bases; bases with no gene match: 12. The CDR3 loop reads CASSQPGLADKGEQYF. The CDR3 nucleotides read TGTGCCAGCAGCCAACCGGGACTAGCGGACAAGGGCGAGCAGTACTTC.

The chain couples TRBV19 to TRBJ2-2; 7 bases align to TRBD2. The CDR3 length is 16 residues. The germline V gene has CDR1 LNHDA and CDR2 SQIVND (reference sequence). With V trimmed by 7 bases and J by 6 bases, 14 bases remained unmatched. CDR3 in amino acids: CASTPAGRGWAGELFF. The CDR3 DNA reads as TGTGCCAGTACCCCCGCGGGGAGGGGTTGGGCCGGGGAGCTGTTTTTT. Using reference TRBV19 and TRBJ2-2 for the parts outside the CDR3, the full variable domain is DGGITQSPKYLFRKEGQNVTLSCEQNLNHDAMYWYRQDPGQGLRLIYYSQIVNDFQKGDIAEGYSVSREKKESFPLTVTSAQKNPTAFYLCASTPAGRGWAGELFFGEGSRLTVL.

This chain connects TRBV30 to TRBJ1-2, with 7 bases fitting TRBD1. V lost 1 base, J lost 4 bases, and 3 bases stayed unmatched. There are 13 residues in the CDR3. CDR1 is GTSNPN and CDR2 is SVGIG in the germline V gene (reference sequence). DNA for the CDR3: TGTGCCTGGAGTGCCAGGGGGGTCTATGGCTACACCTTC. Translation: CAWSARGVYGYTF.

The chain has TRBV5-1 and TRBJ1-5; perhaps TRBD1 as D (5 bases). This CDR3 has 14 amino acids. Germline assignment: CDR1 SGHRS and CDR2 YFSETQ. V lost 7 bases and J lost 8, with 19 bases in between. Written as DNA, the CDR3 is TGCGCCAGCCTTGAGGCGGGGGAAATTAAGCCCCAGCATTTT. Its translation is CASLEAGEIKPQHF.

This clone is a singleton in its sample. One junction end does not reproduce the germline sequence, and a read error may be involved. The J gene is TRBJ1-6, the V gene TRBV9; TRBD1 matches 7 bases. CDR1 SGDLS and CDR2 YYNGEE come from the germline V gene. This CDR3 is 15 amino acids long. The CDR3: CASSVRQGDKSPLHF. The CDR3 nucleotides are TGTGCCAGCAGCGTCCGCCAGGGGGATAAATCACCCCTCCACTTT.

The chain combines TRBV27 with TRBJ2-5; TRBD2 is a possible D gene (6 bases). The CDR3 length is 13 residues. Germline CDR1 and CDR2: MNHEY and SMNVEV (reference sequence). The germline V and J ends were trimmed by 4 bases and 4 bases, with 10 bases remaining between them. The chain's CDR3 is CASSWRRGETQYF. CDR3 sequence (DNA): TGTGCCAGCAGTTGGAGGAGGGGAGAGACCCAGTACTTC.

The chain uses TRBV19 and TRBJ2-2; 13 bases agree with TRBD2. The CDR3 covers 16 residues. CDR1 LNHDA and CDR2 SQIVND come from the germline V gene (reference sequence). Trimming took 9 bases from V and 5 from J; bases not matched to a gene: 9. The CDR3 loop reads CASLKLAGGRTGELFF. The DNA of the CDR3 is TGTGCCAGCCTTAAACTAGCGGGGGGGCGTACCGGGGAGCTGTTTTTT.

The chain has TRBV6-5 and TRBJ1-5; tentative D call: TRBD1 (5 bases). The CDR3 has 15 amino acids. The V and J ends lost 5 bases and 0 bases respectively, with 11 bases between them. Looked up from germline, CDR1 is MNHEY and CDR2 is SVGAGI. In DNA, the CDR3 is TGTGCCAGCAGTCCCGACAGAGTTAGCAATCAGCCCCAGCATTTT. Translating it yields CASSPDRVSNQPQHF.

This chain uses TRBV9 with TRBJ2-2; 9 bases align to TRBD2. With V trimmed by 2 bases and J by 6 bases, 8 bases remained unmatched. The CDR3 spans 16 residues. Germline V gene data show CDR1 as SGDLS and CDR2 as YYNGEE. The CDR3 loop reads CASSVGGGAWAGELFF. The CDR3 DNA follows: TGTGCCAGCAGCGTGGGCGGGGGGGCCTGGGCCGGGGAGCTGTTTTTT.

The chain is built from TRBV3-1 (or the pseudogene TRBV3-2) and TRBJ2-1, with D perhaps TRBD2 (5 bases). This CDR3 contains 15 residues. The germline V and J ends were trimmed by 4 bases and 5 bases, with 15 bases remaining between them. CDR1 is LGHDT and CDR2 is YNNKEL in the germline V gene (reference sequence). Written as DNA, the CDR3 is TGTGCCAGCAGCCCCGGACTCAACCCGGACAATGAGCAGTTCTTC. Translated: CASSPGLNPDNEQFF.

This chain joins TRBV11-2 and TRBJ1-2, with TRBD1 matching over 8 bases. This CDR3 is 14 amino acids long. After removal of 5 bases from V and 2 bases from J, the junction contained 4 bases not matched to a gene. Germline CDR1 reads SGHAT; CDR2 reads FQNNGV. In DNA, the CDR3 is TGTGCCAGCAGCGTGGACAGGGAGAACTATGGCTACACCTTC. This translates into CASSVDRENYGYTF. Using reference TRBV11-2 and TRBJ1-2 for the parts outside the CDR3, the full variable domain is EAGVAQSPRYKIIEKRQSVAFWCNPISGHATLYWYQQILGQGPKLLIQFQNNGVVDDSQLPKDRFSAERLKGVDSTLKIQPAKLEDSAVYLCASSVDRENYGYTFGSGTRLTVV.

The chain links TRBV5-6 to TRBJ1-3, with D possibly TRBD1 on 5 matching bases. The CDR3 totals 15 residues. V lost 2 bases, J lost 5 bases, and 14 bases lay in between. Germline CDR1 SGHDT, CDR2 YYEEEE. This CDR3 is CASSFGRALRNTIYF. The CDR3 nucleotides read TGTGCCAGCAGCTTCGGCAGGGCTCTTAGAAACACCATATATTTT.

The chain joins TRBV10-3 to TRBJ2-7; D possibly corresponds to TRBD1 (5 bases). Germline-derived CDR1 and CDR2 are ENHRY and SYGVKD. This CDR3 is 13 amino acids long. V lost 2 bases and J lost 7, with 12 bases in between. CDR3 DNA: TGTGCCATCAGTGAGAGTTCGAAGGGGGAGCAGTACTTC. Translating it yields CAISESSKGEQYF.

The gene calls are TRBV6-4 and TRBJ2-1, with 7 bases lining up with TRBD2. V was clipped by 3 bases and J by 4 bases; unmatched bases: 9. The CDR3 spans 16 residues. Germline CDR1 and CDR2: MRHNA and SNTAGT. The CDR3 protein is CASSEEPTSRYNEQFF. CDR3 nucleotides: TGTGCCAGCAGTGAAGAACCGACTAGCCGGTACAATGAGCAGTTCTTC.

The chain joins TRBV7-2 to TRBJ1-1, with D possibly matching TRBD1 (5 bases). Germline lookup yields CDR1 SGHTA and CDR2 FQGNSA. Trimming removed 4 bases from V and 4 bases from J, with 19 bases in between. The CDR3 sequence is 16 residues long. CDR3 nucleotide sequence: TGTGCCAGCAGCTCGGAGGGATCGACAGTCCCCACTGAAGCTTTCTTT. Its translation is CASSSEGSTVPTEAFF. The full variable domain, with the rest looked up from reference TRBV7-2 and TRBJ1-1, is GAGVSQSPSNKVTEKGKDVELRCDPISGHTALYWYRQSLGQGLEFLIYFQGNSAPDKSGLPSDRFSAERTGGSVSTLTIQRTQQEDSAVYLCASSSEGSTVPTEAFFGQGTRLTVV.

V is TRBV21-1 and J is TRBJ1-4; TRBD1 is taken as the D call from the table, unchecked against the DNA. TRBV21-1 is assigned pseudogene status. This CDR3 spans 11 amino acids. Written as DNA, the CDR3 is TGTGCCAGCAGCACACAGTGGAAACTGTTTTTT. It specifies CASSTQWKLFF.

The V gene is TRBV7-2, the J gene TRBJ1-1; 8 positions agree with TRBD1. Germline V lookup: CDR1 SGHTA, CDR2 FQGNSA. The CDR3 runs 14 residues. After removal of 2 bases from V and 5 bases from J, the junction contained 4 bases not matched to a gene. The CDR3 sequence is CASSLTGGKTEAFF. As DNA, the CDR3 is TGTGCCAGCAGCTTAACAGGGGGGAAAACTGAAGCTTTCTTT.